This T cell receptor (beta chain) stems from a study of PD-L1 blockade in urothelial cancer. Overall study: Beginning in about 2014, patients received atezolizumab, given as 1,200 mg intravenously every 3 weeks.

The germline V gene has CDR1 SGHAT and CDR2 FQDESV (reference sequence). The CDR3 runs to 13 residues. The ends were cut back, 6 bases at V and 4 bases at J, with 10 bases in the middle. The method was immunoSEQ multiplex PCR; TCRdb's version includes in-frame clones alone and lacks a portion of them. In the table there are 58,000 or so clones, about 82% of which are singletons. This receptor was taken from a man aged 45 to 65 with urothelial cancer. The starting material was PBMCs, obtained around atezolizumab (anti-PD-L1) treatment. This chain uses TRBV11-1 with TRBJ2-1; D possibly corresponds to TRBD2 (5 bases). DNA of the CDR3: TGTGCCAGCAGAAGGGAGATTTACAATGAGCAGTTCTTC. This encodes CASRREIYNEQFF.